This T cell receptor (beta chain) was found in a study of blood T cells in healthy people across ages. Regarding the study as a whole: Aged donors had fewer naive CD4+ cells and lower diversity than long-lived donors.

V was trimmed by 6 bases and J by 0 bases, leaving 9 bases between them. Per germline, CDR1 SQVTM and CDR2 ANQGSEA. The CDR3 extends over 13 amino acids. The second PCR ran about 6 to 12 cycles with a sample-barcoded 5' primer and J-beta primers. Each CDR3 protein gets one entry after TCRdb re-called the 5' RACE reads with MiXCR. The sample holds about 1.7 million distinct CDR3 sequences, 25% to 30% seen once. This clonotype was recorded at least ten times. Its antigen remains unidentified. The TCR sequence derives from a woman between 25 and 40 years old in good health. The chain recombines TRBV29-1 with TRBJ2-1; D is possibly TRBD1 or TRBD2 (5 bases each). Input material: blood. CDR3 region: CSVGTISYNEQFF. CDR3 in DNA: TGCAGCGTCGGGACCATCTCCTACAATGAGCAGTTCTTC.